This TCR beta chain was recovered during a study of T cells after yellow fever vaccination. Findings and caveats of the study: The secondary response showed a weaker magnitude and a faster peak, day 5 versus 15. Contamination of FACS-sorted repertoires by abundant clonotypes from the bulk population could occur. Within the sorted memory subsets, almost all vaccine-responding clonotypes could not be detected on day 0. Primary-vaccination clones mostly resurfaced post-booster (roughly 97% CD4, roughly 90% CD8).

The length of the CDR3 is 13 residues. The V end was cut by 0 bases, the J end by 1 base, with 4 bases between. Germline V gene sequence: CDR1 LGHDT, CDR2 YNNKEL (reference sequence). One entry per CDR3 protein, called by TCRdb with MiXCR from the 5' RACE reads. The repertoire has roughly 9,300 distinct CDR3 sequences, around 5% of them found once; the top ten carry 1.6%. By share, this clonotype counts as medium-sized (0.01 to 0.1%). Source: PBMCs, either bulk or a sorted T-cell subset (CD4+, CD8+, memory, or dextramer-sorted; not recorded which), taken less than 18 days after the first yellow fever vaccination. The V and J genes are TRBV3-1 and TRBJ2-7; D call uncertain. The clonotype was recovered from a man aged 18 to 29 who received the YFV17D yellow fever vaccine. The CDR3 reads CASSQDGSYEQYF. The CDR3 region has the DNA TGTGCCAGCAGCCAAGATGGGTCCTACGAGCAGTACTTC.